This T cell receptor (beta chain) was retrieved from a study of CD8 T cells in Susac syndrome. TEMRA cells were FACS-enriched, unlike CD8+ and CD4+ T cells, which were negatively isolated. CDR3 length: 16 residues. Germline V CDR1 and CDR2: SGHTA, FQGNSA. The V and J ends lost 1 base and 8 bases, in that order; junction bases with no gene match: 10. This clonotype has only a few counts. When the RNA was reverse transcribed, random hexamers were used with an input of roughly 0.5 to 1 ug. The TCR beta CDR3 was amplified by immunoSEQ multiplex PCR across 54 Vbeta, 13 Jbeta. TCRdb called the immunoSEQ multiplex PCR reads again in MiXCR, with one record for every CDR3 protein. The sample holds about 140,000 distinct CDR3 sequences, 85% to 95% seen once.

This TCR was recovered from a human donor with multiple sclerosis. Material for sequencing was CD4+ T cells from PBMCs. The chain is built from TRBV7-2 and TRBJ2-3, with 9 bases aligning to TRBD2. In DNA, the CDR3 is TGTGCCAGCAGCTTAGTCCGTGGACTAGCGATTCGTACGCAGTATTTT. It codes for CASSLVRGLAIRTQYF.